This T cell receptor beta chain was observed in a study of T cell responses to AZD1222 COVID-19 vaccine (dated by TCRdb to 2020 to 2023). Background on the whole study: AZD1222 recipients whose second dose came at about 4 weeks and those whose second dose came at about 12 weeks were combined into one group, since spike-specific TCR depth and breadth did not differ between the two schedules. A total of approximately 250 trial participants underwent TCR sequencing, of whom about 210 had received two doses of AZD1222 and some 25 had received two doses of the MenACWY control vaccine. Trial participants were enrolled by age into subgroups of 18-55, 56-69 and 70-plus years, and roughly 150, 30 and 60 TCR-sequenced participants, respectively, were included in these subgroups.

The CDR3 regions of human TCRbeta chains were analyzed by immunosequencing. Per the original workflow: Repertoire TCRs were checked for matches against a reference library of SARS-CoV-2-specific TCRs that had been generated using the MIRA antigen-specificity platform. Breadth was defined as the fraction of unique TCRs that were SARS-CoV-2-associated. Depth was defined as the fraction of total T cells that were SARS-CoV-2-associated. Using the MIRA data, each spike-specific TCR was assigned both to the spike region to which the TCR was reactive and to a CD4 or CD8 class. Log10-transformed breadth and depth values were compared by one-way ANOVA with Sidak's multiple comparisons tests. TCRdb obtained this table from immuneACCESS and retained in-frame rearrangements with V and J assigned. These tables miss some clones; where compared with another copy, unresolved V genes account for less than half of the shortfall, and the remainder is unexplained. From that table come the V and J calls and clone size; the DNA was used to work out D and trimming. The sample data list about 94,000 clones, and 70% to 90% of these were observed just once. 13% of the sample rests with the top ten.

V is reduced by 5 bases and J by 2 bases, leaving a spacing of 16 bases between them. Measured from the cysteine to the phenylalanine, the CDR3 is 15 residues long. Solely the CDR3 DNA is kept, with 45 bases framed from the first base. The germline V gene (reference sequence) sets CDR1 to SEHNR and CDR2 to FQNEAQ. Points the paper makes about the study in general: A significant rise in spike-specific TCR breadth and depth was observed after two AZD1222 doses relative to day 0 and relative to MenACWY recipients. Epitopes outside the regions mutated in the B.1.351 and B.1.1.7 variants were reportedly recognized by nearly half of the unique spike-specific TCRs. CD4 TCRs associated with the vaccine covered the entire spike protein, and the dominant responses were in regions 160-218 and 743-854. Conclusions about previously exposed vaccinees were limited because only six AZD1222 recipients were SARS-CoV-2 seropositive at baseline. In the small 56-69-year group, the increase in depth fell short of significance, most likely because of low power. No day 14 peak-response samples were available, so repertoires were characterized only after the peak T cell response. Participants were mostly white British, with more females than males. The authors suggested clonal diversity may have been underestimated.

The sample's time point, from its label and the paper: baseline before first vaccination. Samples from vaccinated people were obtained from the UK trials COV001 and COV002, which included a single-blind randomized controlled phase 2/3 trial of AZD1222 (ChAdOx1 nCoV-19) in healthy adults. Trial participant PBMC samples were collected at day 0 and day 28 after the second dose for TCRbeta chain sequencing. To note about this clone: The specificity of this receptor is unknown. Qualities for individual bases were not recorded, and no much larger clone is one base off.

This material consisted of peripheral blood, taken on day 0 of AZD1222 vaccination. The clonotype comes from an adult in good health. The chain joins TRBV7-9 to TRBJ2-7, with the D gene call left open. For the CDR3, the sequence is CASSPSSAVAYEQYF. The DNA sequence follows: TGTGCCAGCAGCCCCAGTTCGGCAGTCGCCTACGAGCAGTACTTC.